This TCR beta chain is from a study of control samples from healthy donors and cancer patients. CDR1 and CDR2 from the germline V gene are SGHTS and YDEGEE. V was cut by 4 bases and J by 7 bases, with 24 bases left in between. This CDR3 is built from 16 residues. The table came from immunoSEQ multiplex PCR; TCRdb's copy has only in-frame clones and leaves some out. The sample carries 40,000 to 50,000 clones, roughly 94% recorded once. What was sequenced was blood. The chain recombines TRBV5-8 with TRBJ2-7, with D maybe TRBD1 (5 bases). This clonotype was obtained from a man between 60 and 75 years old in good health. CDR3 coding DNA: TGTGCCAGCAGCCCGCGTCCCGGGCGTGGGGCCGGGGAGCAGTACTTC. This sequence encodes CASSPRPGRGAGEQYF.